Below, 31 T cell receptor beta chains from the same sample are listed, as sequenced in a study of PD-1 blockade in classical Hodgkin lymphoma. The time point here: cycle 4 day 1 (C4D1), after more than five weeks of nivolumab. With no exception, relapse followed autologous stem cell transplantation in all patients, and brentuximab vedotin exposure varied. The table came from immunoSEQ multiplex PCR; TCRdb's copy has only in-frame clones and leaves some out. The sample consists of about 20,000 clones, roughly 72% of them appearing once. The sequences come from peripheral blood mononuclear cells (PBMCs), collected before the fourth cycle of nivolumab. The receptors originated from a human donor with classical Hodgkin lymphoma.

This chain connects TRBV29-1 to TRBJ1-5; maybe TRBD1 (5 bases). The CDR3 runs to 13 residues. V was pared by 6 bases and J by 6 bases, with 15 bases between. Germline values: CDR1 SQVTM, CDR2 ANQGSEA. CDR3 in amino acids: CSVADTLSQPQHF. Written as DNA, the CDR3 is TGCAGCGTCGCGGACACGTTAAGTCAGCCCCAGCATTTT.

This chain joins TRBV15 and TRBJ2-4, with D perhaps matching TRBD2 (6 bases). V was trimmed by 4 bases and J by 1 base, leaving 14 bases between them. Germline lookup yields CDR1 LNHNV and CDR2 YYDKDF (reference sequence). CDR3 length: 16 residues. The CDR3 sequence: CATSTGSEGAKNIQYF. CDR3 DNA sequence: TGTGCCACCAGCACTGGATCGGAGGGGGCCAAAAACATTCAGTACTTC.

The rearrangement uses TRBV5-1 and TRBJ2-3; D is uncertain. CDR1 and CDR2 (germline): SGHRS, YFSETQ. Trimming left V 1 base short and J 3 bases short, with 9 bases between. The CDR3 length is 14 residues. The CDR3 here is CASSLYRVTDTQYF. CDR3 DNA: TGCGCCAGCAGCTTGTATAGGGTTACAGATACGCAGTATTTT.

The chain combines TRBV30 with TRBJ1-2, with 9 bases aligning to TRBD1. The germline CDR1 and CDR2 sequences are GTSNPN and SVGIG (reference sequence). J gave up 2 bases and V 3 bases, and 7 bases lay outside the gene matches. The CDR3 totals 15 residues. CDR3 loop: CAWRNSGQGNYGYTF. CDR3 coding DNA: TGTGCCTGGAGGAATTCGGGACAGGGAAACTATGGCTACACCTTC.

The V gene is TRBV28, the J gene TRBJ1-4; D not resolved. The germline CDR1 and CDR2 sequences are MDHEN and SYDVKM. CDR3 length equals 13 residues. V lost 6 bases and J 8 bases, leaving 13 bases between the germline ends. The CDR3 loop reads CASSPPATEKLFF. The DNA of the CDR3 is TGTGCCAGCAGCCCGCCCGCAACCGAAAAACTGTTTTTT.

This clone turned up a few times. This rearrangement joins TRBV10-2 to TRBJ1-1, with 7 bases that match TRBD1. Germline CDR1 WSHSY, CDR2 SAAADI. This CDR3 has 14 residues. V was pared by 2 bases and J by 6 bases, with 6 bases of the junction left unmatched. CDR3 region: CASSEPDRVSEAFF. The CDR3 DNA reads TGCGCCAGCAGTGAGCCTGACAGGGTTTCTGAAGCTTTCTTT.

Only a few counts were recorded for this clone. This rearrangement joins TRBV15 to TRBJ1-3; the D gene is possibly TRBD1 (5 bases). Germline values: CDR1 LNHNV, CDR2 YYDKDF (reference sequence). Trimming pared 3 bases from V and 0 bases from J, leaving 15 bases between. The CDR3 runs to 17 residues. The CDR3 is CATSSPRDLSSGNTIYF. The CDR3 nucleotides are TGTGCCACCAGCAGCCCCAGGGACCTAAGCTCTGGAAACACCATATATTTT.

The chain combines TRBV25-1 with TRBJ1-1; D unresolved. Germline loops: CDR1 MGHDK, CDR2 SYGVNS. The CDR3 has 12 amino acids. The V end was cut by 5 bases, the J end by 4 bases, with 8 bases between. The CDR3 sequence: CASSKFSTEAFF. In nucleotides, the CDR3 is TGTGCCAGCAGTAAGTTCTCCACTGAAGCTTTCTTT. Combining the CDR3 with reference TRBV25-1 and TRBJ1-1 gives the whole variable domain EADIYQTPRYLVIGTGKKITLECSQTMGHDKMYWYQQDPGMELHLIHYSYGVNSTEKGDLSSESTVSRIRTEHFPLTLESARPSHTSQYLCASSKFSTEAFFGQGTRLTVV.

The chain links TRBV7-2 to TRBJ2-5; 8 bases align to TRBD2. This CDR3 comprises 15 residues. Trimming took 3 bases from V and 2 from J; bases not matched to a gene: 5. CDR1 is SGHTA and CDR2 is FQGNSA in the germline V gene. The CDR3 DNA sequence: TGTGCCAGCAGCTTGTCGGGGGGGGATCAAGAGACCCAGTACTTC. Protein product: CASSLSGGDQETQYF.

This clone was seen only once. This chain links TRBV6-5 with TRBJ2-7; D possibly corresponds to TRBD1 (5 bases). The germline CDR1 and CDR2 sequences are MNHEY and SVGAGI. Deletions cut 5 bases from V and 2 bases from J, with 13 bases between. CDR3 length: 14 amino acids. The CDR3 DNA sequence: TGTGCCAGCAGTCGGACATCGGCCGCCTACGAGCAGTACTTC. This translates into CASSRTSAAYEQYF.

This sequence joins TRBV5-6 and TRBJ2-7; 11 nucleotides match TRBD1. V shed 4 bases and J 4 bases; nucleotides not matched to a gene: 7. The CDR3 runs to 15 residues. CDR1 is SGHDT, CDR2 YYEEEE, per germline. The CDR3 DNA is TGTGCCAGCAGCATCATCGGACAGGGGGCTTACGAGCAGTACTTC. This sequence encodes CASSIIGQGAYEQYF.

This chain links TRBV15 with TRBJ1-6; unclear D gene. CDR3 length: 16 residues. In germline, CDR1 is LNHNV, CDR2 YYDKDF (reference sequence). Trimming took 4 bases from V and 9 from J, leaving 19 bases between them. The CDR3 here is CATSIDRTAVSSPLHF. The DNA of the CDR3 is TGTGCCACCAGCATTGATCGGACGGCAGTCAGTTCACCCCTCCACTTT.

This chain connects TRBV19 to TRBJ2-2; 16 bases agree with TRBD2. Per the germline V gene, CDR1 is LNHDA and CDR2 is SQIVND (reference sequence). The ends lost 3 bases at V and 3 bases at J; junction bases unmatched: 10. The CDR3 extends over 20 amino acids. CDR3 region: CASSIMVGLAGGPHTGELFF. CDR3 sequence (DNA): TGTGCCAGTAGTATTATGGTGGGACTAGCGGGGGGGCCTCACACCGGGGAGCTGTTTTTT.

This chain connects TRBV11-2 to TRBJ2-3; unclear D gene. V gave up 1 base and J gave up 2 bases, with 7 bases separating them. This CDR3 has 14 amino acids. The germline CDR1 and CDR2 sequences are SGHAT and FQNNGV. The CDR3 DNA reads as TGTGCCAGCAGCTTAGGGCGGTACACAGATACGCAGTATTTT. This sequence encodes CASSLGRYTDTQYF.

This chain uses TRBV25-1 with TRBJ1-4, with 9 bases fitting TRBD1. Trimming removed 7 bases from V and 6 bases from J; junction bases left unmatched: 3. This CDR3 contains 13 residues. The germline CDR1 and CDR2 sequences are MGHDK and SYGVNS. The CDR3 spells CASTWTGDEKLFF. CDR3 coding DNA: TGTGCCAGCACCTGGACAGGGGATGAAAAACTGTTTTTT. The whole variable domain, remainder taken from reference TRBV25-1 and TRBJ1-4, is EADIYQTPRYLVIGTGKKITLECSQTMGHDKMYWYQQDPGMELHLIHYSYGVNSTEKGDLSSESTVSRIRTEHFPLTLESARPSHTSQYLCASTWTGDEKLFFGSGTQLSVL.

By share, this clone ranks as medium-sized. The CDR3 DNA follows: TGTGCCAGCAGCCAGCACCGTGAAGCTTTCTTT. Protein sequence: CASSQHREAFF. This sequence joins TRBV14 and TRBJ1-1; D remains ambiguous. Germline CDR1 is SGHDN and CDR2 is FVKESK. V was clipped by 3 bases and J by 7 bases, with 6 bases between them. The CDR3 runs to 11 residues.

V gene TRBV28 combines with J gene TRBJ1-5; 9 bases agree with TRBD1. With 2 bases clipped from V and 6 bases from J, the junction kept 5 bases outside the gene matches. Looked up from germline, CDR1 is MDHEN and CDR2 is SYDVKM. This CDR3 spans 15 amino acids. CDR3 region: CASSLTGQGGQPQHF. As DNA, the CDR3 is TGTGCCAGCAGTTTAACGGGACAGGGTGGTCAGCCCCAGCATTTT.

V usage is TRBV29-1 and J usage is TRBJ1-1; the D is unclear. Trimming took 4 bases from V and 1 from J, leaving 13 bases between them. The length of the CDR3 is 14 residues. Per the germline V gene, CDR1 is SQVTM and CDR2 is ANQGSEA. CDR3 sequence reads: CSVGSARTNTEAFF. Written as DNA, the CDR3 is TGCAGCGTTGGGAGTGCCAGGACGAACACTGAAGCTTTCTTT.

The genes are TRBV5-5 and TRBJ1-6, with D hard to call. V lost 0 bases and J 8 bases, leaving 12 bases between the germline ends. The CDR3 loop spans 15 amino acids. Germline assignment: CDR1 SGHKS and CDR2 YYEKEE (reference sequence). The CDR3 DNA sequence: TGTGCCAGCAGCTTGGCCCCGATGACCGATTCACCCCTCCACTTT. Translation gives CASSLAPMTDSPLHF.

This chain uses TRBV11-2 with TRBJ1-3; maybe TRBD1 (5 bases). Germline V CDR1 and CDR2: SGHAT, FQNNGV. The germline V and J ends were trimmed by 1 base and 4 bases, with 17 bases remaining between them. This CDR3 spans 17 amino acids. The CDR3 loop reads CASSLAIKGDSGNTIYF. The CDR3 bases are TGTGCCAGCAGCTTAGCCATAAAAGGGGATTCCGGAAACACCATATATTTT.

J is TRBJ2-3 and V is TRBV9; tentatively, D is TRBD1 (7 bases). Between the trimmed V and J ends, which lost 0 bases and 6 bases, there was a span of 14 bases. Germline CDR1 reads SGDLS; CDR2 reads YYNGEE. CDR3 length: 15 residues. This CDR3 is CASSVGRGRFDTQYF. CDR3 sequence (DNA): TGTGCCAGCAGCGTAGGGAGGGGGCGATTTGATACGCAGTATTTT.

The V and J genes are TRBV6-6 and TRBJ2-7, with D unclear. CDR1 and CDR2 from the germline V gene are MNHNY and SVGAGI (reference sequence). The CDR3 loop spans 16 amino acids. Trimming left V 6 bases short and J 0 bases short, with 18 bases between. The chain's CDR3 is CASSLGSGTSSYEQYF. CDR3 DNA sequence: TGTGCCAGCAGCCTCGGGTCCGGAACGAGCTCCTACGAGCAGTACTTC.

The chain carries TRBV6-5 and TRBJ1-1, with 8 bases identical to TRBD1. Germline V gene data show CDR1 as MNHEY and CDR2 as SVGAGI. The CDR3 loop spans 15 amino acids. V gave up 5 bases and J gave up 4 bases; unmatched junction bases: 9. CDR3: CASSPQGAMSTEAFF. The CDR3, as DNA: TGTGCCAGCAGTCCCCAGGGGGCGATGAGCACTGAAGCTTTCTTT.

This chain joins TRBV5-1 and TRBJ2-3; 7 bases match TRBD1. V trimming: 5 bases; J trimming: 1 base; junction bases outside the gene matches: 7. There are 15 residues in the CDR3. Germline assignment: CDR1 SGHRS and CDR2 YFSETQ. The CDR3 nucleotides read TGCGCCAGCAGTTTACAGGGGCCCGGCACAGATACGCAGTATTTT. It specifies CASSLQGPGTDTQYF. The whole variable domain, remainder taken from reference TRBV5-1 and TRBJ2-3, is KAGVTQTPRYLIKTRGQQVTLSCSPISGHRSVSWYQQTPGQGLQFLFEYFSETQRNKGNFPGRFSGRQFSNSRSEMNVSTLELGDSALYLCASSLQGPGTDTQYFGPGTRLTVL.

V gene TRBV7-9 combines with J gene TRBJ2-3; 9 bases map to TRBD1. The junction had 3 bases not matched to a gene; V was cut back by 3 bases and J by 2 bases. Germline CDR1 is SEHNR and CDR2 is FQNEAQ (reference sequence). The CDR3 length is 15 residues. The CDR3 sequence: CASSLGQGPTDTQYF. CDR3 DNA: TGTGCCAGCAGCTTGGGACAGGGTCCCACAGATACGCAGTATTTT.

The chain links TRBV4-2 to TRBJ2-5; 8 bases agree with TRBD1. The V and J ends lost 1 base and 4 bases, in that order; junction bases with no gene match: 5. The CDR3 is 15 residues long. Germline V gene data show CDR1 as LGHNA and CDR2 as YNFKEQ. As DNA, the CDR3 is TGTGCCAGCAGCCAAGGACAGGGGCAGGGAGAGACCCAGTACTTC. It specifies CASSQGQGQGETQYF.

The CDR3 reads CASTLEGKAFF. The CDR3 DNA sequence: TGTGCCAGCACGCTGGAGGGAAAAGCTTTCTTT. The chain links TRBV6-1 to TRBJ1-1; D call uncertain. Germline V lookup: CDR1 MNHNS, CDR2 SASEGT. Trimming cost V 7 bases and J 9 bases, with 12 bases left between them. CDR3 length: 11 residues.

V gene TRBV18 combines with J gene TRBJ2-7; TRBD1 agrees at 7 bases. CDR1 and CDR2 (germline): KGHSH, LQKENI. V dropped 1 base and J dropped 2; count of bases not matched to a gene: 2. The CDR3 contains 14 residues. CDR3 residues: CASSPRDRAYEQYF. CDR3 nucleotide sequence: TGTGCCAGCTCACCACGAGACAGGGCCTACGAGCAGTACTTC. Together with reference TRBV18 and TRBJ2-7, the CDR3 gives the full variable domain: NAGVMQNPRHLVRRRGQEARLRCSPMKGHSHVYWYRQLPEEGLKFMVYLQKENIIDESGMPKERFSAEFPKEGPSILRIQQVVRGDSAAYFCASSPRDRAYEQYFGPGTRLTVT.

The chain has TRBV5-4 and TRBJ1-3; TRBD1 might be the D (6 bases). This CDR3 comprises 15 residues. Trimming removed 3 bases at V and 4 bases at J, with 14 bases between. The germline V gene has CDR1 SGHNT and CDR2 YYREEE (reference sequence). The CDR3 DNA follows: TGTGCCAGCAGCTCTACAGGGACCGCCGGAAACACCATATATTTT. This sequence encodes CASSSTGTAGNTIYF. Full variable domain (outside the CDR3, taken from reference TRBV5-4 and TRBJ1-3): ETGVTQSPTHLIKTRGQQVTLRCSSQSGHNTVSWYQQALGQGPQFIFQYYREEENGRGNFPPRFSGLQFPNYSSELNVNALELDDSALYLCASSSTGTAGNTIYFGEGSWLTVV.

V gene TRBV4-1 combines with J gene TRBJ2-7, with a weak D call TRBD2 (5 bases). CDR1 is MGHRA and CDR2 is YSYEKL in the germline V gene. The CDR3 contains 16 residues. Trimming removed 0 bases from V and 2 bases from J, with 14 bases in between. The CDR3 loop reads CASSQDSLEVPYEQYF. The CDR3 DNA is TGCGCCAGCAGCCAAGATTCTTTGGAGGTTCCCTACGAGCAGTACTTC.

This clone was detected only once. The genes are TRBV11-3 and TRBJ2-5; 7 positions match TRBD2. The CDR3 totals 14 residues. Trimming took 5 bases from V and 5 from J; bases not matched to a gene: 8. Germline CDR1 SGHNT, CDR2 YENEEA. The CDR3: CASSVSRGSETQYF. CDR3 coding DNA: TGTGCCAGCAGCGTGTCGCGGGGGTCGGAGACCCAGTACTTC.